The 27 T cell receptor beta chains reported below all come from one sample, sequenced in a study of shared clonotypes between healthy human individuals. TCRdb's table, derived via immunoSEQ multiplex PCR, lists solely in-frame clones and lacks some. The sample yields 550,000 to 850,000 clones, roughly 72% seen once. Sample: memory CD4+ T cells sorted from blood. Subset of the sample: CD45RA-negative fraction. All receptors come from a woman aged 25 to 39 in good health.

The chain links TRBV30 to TRBJ1-1; D is perhaps TRBD1 (5 bases). V lost 5 bases and J 0 bases, leaving 10 bases between the germline ends. The CDR3 sequence is 13 residues long. The germline V gene has CDR1 GTSNPN and CDR2 SVGIG (reference sequence). The DNA of the CDR3 is TGTGCCTGGGACAGAGGGATGAACACTGAAGCTTTCTTT. Translating it yields CAWDRGMNTEAFF.

This sequence joins TRBV27 and TRBJ2-7; 9 bases are a match to TRBD2. Germline V CDR1 and CDR2: MNHEY, SMNVEV (reference sequence). V was pared by 6 bases and J by 5 bases, with 5 bases of the junction left unmatched. The CDR3 extends over 13 amino acids. The CDR3 nucleotides are TGTGCCAGCAGAGGACTAGCGAGGCACGAGCAGTACTTC. Its translation: CASRGLARHEQYF.

This clone was counted at least ten times. V is TRBV5-1 and J is TRBJ2-5; 9 bases are a match to TRBD2. The J segment lost 2 bases and the V segment lost 7 bases, leaving 6 bases of the junction unmatched. CDR1 SGHRS and CDR2 YFSETQ come from the germline V gene. The CDR3 totals 14 residues. The CDR3 reads CASAGAGGQETQYF. CDR3 sequence (DNA): TGCGCCAGCGCGGGAGCGGGAGGACAAGAGACCCAGTACTTC.

The chain links TRBV19 to TRBJ1-1; no clear D. There are 13 residues in the CDR3. Germline lookup yields CDR1 LNHDA and CDR2 SQIVND (reference sequence). The ends were cut back, 3 bases at V and 2 bases at J, with 7 bases in the middle. This CDR3 reads CASSIWSNTEAFF. The CDR3 DNA reads TGTGCCAGTAGTATTTGGAGTAACACTGAAGCTTTCTTT.

Note on this clone: Additional DNA sequences in this sample encode the identical CDR3. The chain has TRBV28 and TRBJ1-3, with D hard to call. The CDR3 is 13 residues long. The germline CDR1 and CDR2 sequences are MDHEN and SYDVKM. Trimming removed 2 bases at V and 4 bases at J, with 6 bases between. As DNA, the CDR3 is TGTGCCAGCAGTTTAGGTTTAGGAAACACCATATATTTT. Translating it yields CASSLGLGNTIYF.

A few counts support this clone. The chain has TRBV7-3 and TRBJ1-1; D remains unclear. The V gene lost 2 bases and the J gene lost 4 bases, with 8 bases spanning the gap. From germline, CDR1 is SGHTA and CDR2 FQGTGA. The CDR3 loop spans 13 amino acids. CDR3 amino acids: CASSLSSGTEAFF. The DNA of the CDR3 is TGTGCCAGCAGCTTATCGAGCGGCACTGAAGCTTTCTTT.

V gene TRBV4-1 combines with J gene TRBJ2-7, with a possible D match to TRBD2 (6 bases). V was shortened by 3 bases and J by 2 bases, with 11 bases between the two germline ends. Germline CDR1 and CDR2: MGHRA and YSYEKL. The CDR3 contains 14 residues. For the CDR3, the DNA is TGCGCCAGCAGCCATAAGGAGGGCCCCTACGAGCAGTACTTC. Amino acids: CASSHKEGPYEQYF.

The J gene is TRBJ2-2, the V gene TRBV5-4, with TRBD2 identical over 8 bases. The CDR3 has 16 amino acids. With V trimmed by 0 bases and J by 4 bases, 5 bases remained unmatched. Germline V gives CDR1 SGHNT, CDR2 YYREEE (reference sequence). The CDR3, as DNA: TGTGCCAGCAGCTTGGAATTGGCGGGAGGCACCGGGGAGCTGTTTTTT. This sequence encodes CASSLELAGGTGELFF.

This chain links TRBV7-8 with TRBJ2-2; 9 bases align to TRBD2. V was clipped by 4 bases and J by 5 bases; unmatched bases: 14. The CDR3 has 18 residues. Germline V CDR1 and CDR2: SGHVS, FQNEAQ. The CDR3 sequence: CASSSRFLSGRRTGELFF. As DNA, the CDR3 is TGTGCCAGCAGCTCTCGCTTCCTCAGCGGGAGGCGGACCGGGGAGCTGTTTTTT.

This chain links TRBV27 with TRBJ2-1, with 12 positions matching TRBD2. The germline V gene has CDR1 MNHEY and CDR2 SMNVEV (reference sequence). Losses at the gene ends were 6 bases for V and 6 bases for J; bases not matched to a gene: 3. The CDR3 runs 14 residues. The CDR3 DNA is TGTGCCAGCAGGGGACTAGCGGGTAGCAATGAGCAGTTCTTC. Translation gives CASRGLAGSNEQFF.

This chain connects TRBV19 to TRBJ2-1; weak D call: TRBD1 (6 bases). Germline lookup yields CDR1 LNHDA and CDR2 SQIVND (reference sequence). The CDR3 has 15 amino acids. Trimming removed 5 bases at V and 5 bases at J, with 16 bases between. The CDR3 loop is CASSAGQLINNEQFF. In nucleotides, the CDR3 is TGTGCCAGTAGTGCCGGACAGCTAATAAACAATGAGCAGTTCTTC.

The chain carries TRBV10-2 and TRBJ2-7, with D perhaps TRBD1 or TRBD2 (5 bases each). The V gene lost 0 bases and the J gene lost 5 bases, with 17 bases spanning the gap. CDR1 WSHSY and CDR2 SAAADI come from the germline V gene. The CDR3 length is 16 residues. Here the CDR3 reads CASSESEPGPVNEQYF. CDR3 coding DNA: TGCGCCAGCAGTGAGTCAGAACCGGGACCCGTTAACGAGCAGTACTTC.

This clone was detected only once. The chain employs TRBV12-5 and TRBJ2-1; 14 positions agree with TRBD2. Losses at the gene ends were 6 bases for V and 7 bases for J; bases not matched to a gene: 5. The CDR3 covers 15 residues. Germline V gene lookup returns CDR1 LGHNT and CDR2 FRNRAP. The CDR3 bases are TGTGCTAGTGGCCCCGGGACTAGCGGGAGTAATGAGCAGTTCTTC. This encodes CASGPGTSGSNEQFF. Supplemented by reference TRBV12-5 and TRBJ2-1, the full variable domain reads DARVTQTPRHKVTEMGQEVTMRCQPILGHNTVFWYRQTMMQGLELLAYFRNRAPLDDSGMPKDRFSAEMPDATLATLKIQPSEPRDSAVYFCASGPGTSGSNEQFFGPGTRLTVL.

The gene calls are TRBV6-5 and TRBJ2-7, with 7 bases aligning to TRBD2. V was pared by 2 bases and J by 5 bases, with 9 bases of the junction left unmatched. The CDR3 consists of 15 residues. The V gene's germline CDR1 is MNHEY and CDR2 SVGAGI. CDR3 in amino acids: CASSYGREPLHEQYF. The CDR3 nucleotides read TGTGCCAGCAGTTACGGGCGGGAGCCCCTACACGAGCAGTACTTC.

Comment on this clone: This specimen includes other DNA sequences encoding the same CDR3. V gene TRBV27 combines with J gene TRBJ1-5, with 8 bases lining up with TRBD1. J was trimmed by 2 bases and V by 8 bases; bases with no gene match: 11. Germline V lookup: CDR1 MNHEY, CDR2 SMNVEV (reference sequence). The CDR3 has 16 amino acids. As DNA, the CDR3 is TGTGCCAGCTCGGCCCGGACAGGGCGAGGCAATCAGCCCCAGCATTTT. It encodes CASSARTGRGNQPQHF.

J is TRBJ2-7 and V is TRBV6-1, with TRBD1 matching over 7 bases. Germline loops: CDR1 MNHNS, CDR2 SASEGT. J gave up 9 bases and V 4 bases, and 12 bases lay outside the gene matches. The CDR3 consists of 14 residues. The chain's CDR3 is CASSARGQFLSQYF. The CDR3 DNA sequence: TGTGCCAGCAGTGCTCGGGGACAGTTCTTGTCGCAGTACTTC.

The rearrangement uses TRBV28 and TRBJ1-5, with D maybe TRBD1 (6 bases). V was pared by 6 bases and J by 6 bases, with 15 bases between. Germline V gene data show CDR1 as MDHEN and CDR2 as SYDVKM. The CDR3 consists of 14 residues. The CDR3 spells CASRTTGLSQPQHF. The CDR3 coding sequence is TGTGCCAGCAGGACCACAGGGTTATCTCAGCCCCAGCATTTT.

The V call is TRBV9, the J call TRBJ1-4; 8 nucleotides line up with TRBD1. V shed 9 bases, J shed 0 bases, and the junction held 4 bases outside the gene matches. The CDR3 has 14 amino acids. Germline V gene data show CDR1 as SGDLS and CDR2 as YYNGEE. The CDR3 DNA is TGTGCCATTAAGACAGGGGCAACTAATGAAAAACTGTTTTTT. It specifies CAIKTGATNEKLFF.

The V and J genes are TRBV28 and TRBJ2-2, with TRBD1 matching 10 bases. The CDR3 consists of 16 residues. Germline V gene sequence: CDR1 MDHEN, CDR2 SYDVKM. The V segment lost 7 bases and the J segment 6 bases; nucleotides outside the gene matches: 11. The CDR3 region is CASKIPGQGGSGELFF. In nucleotides, the CDR3 is TGTGCCAGCAAAATCCCCGGACAGGGGGGATCCGGGGAGCTGTTTTTT.

CDR3 sequence reads: CASSPRVAGGSSTQYF. The CDR3 region has the DNA TGTGCCAGCAGTCCCCGGGTAGCGGGAGGCTCAAGTACGCAGTATTTT. V gene TRBV11-3 combines with J gene TRBJ2-3; 10 bases map to TRBD2. From germline, CDR1 is SGHNT and CDR2 YENEEA. The CDR3 extends over 16 amino acids. V lost 6 bases and J lost 8; bases outside the gene matches: 14.

The CDR3 DNA reads TGTGCCTGGAGGATTCCCGGGACAGGAGTTTACGAGCAGTACTTC. It codes for CAWRIPGTGVYEQYF. The chain recombines TRBV30 with TRBJ2-7; 8 nucleotides align to TRBD1. Trimming at V came to 3 bases and at J to 4 bases, leaving 11 bases not matched to a gene. The CDR3 is made up of 15 amino acids. Germline CDR1 reads GTSNPN; CDR2 reads SVGIG (reference sequence).

The chain recombines TRBV28 with TRBJ1-5; D is unresolved. V was cut by 7 bases and J by 7 bases, with 14 bases left in between. This CDR3 contains 13 residues. Germline CDR1 reads MDHEN; CDR2 reads SYDVKM. CDR3 loop: CASTPRSGQPQHF. CDR3 nucleotide sequence: TGTGCCAGCACCCCTCGGTCCGGGCAGCCCCAGCATTTT.

This clone was picked up a small number of times. The same CDR3 also results from other DNA sequences found in this sample. The chain uses TRBV28 and TRBJ2-7; 7 positions agree with TRBD1. The germline CDR1 and CDR2 sequences are MDHEN and SYDVKM. V was clipped by 6 bases and J by 7 bases; unmatched bases: 9. This CDR3 has 13 residues. CDR3 protein: CASSPNRGWEQYF. Written as DNA, the CDR3 is TGTGCCAGCAGCCCTAACAGGGGTTGGGAGCAGTACTTC.

The chain carries TRBV15 and TRBJ2-3; 9 nucleotides match TRBD2. Trimming cost V 0 bases and J 1 base; bases outside gene matches: 2. CDR3 size: 16 residues. The V gene's germline CDR1 is LNHNV and CDR2 YYDKDF (reference sequence). The CDR3 sequence: CATSREREGGTDTQYF. The CDR3 coding sequence is TGTGCCACCAGCAGAGAGCGGGAGGGCGGCACAGATACGCAGTATTTT.

The chain employs TRBV18 and TRBJ2-7; TRBD1 aligns across 8 bases. The ends lost 3 bases at V and 10 bases at J; junction bases unmatched: 14. This CDR3 comprises 15 residues. Per germline, CDR1 KGHSH and CDR2 LQKENI. The CDR3 DNA sequence: TGTGCCAGCTCACCTGTAATCGGCGGGACAGGTAACCAGTACTTC. Translating gives CASSPVIGGTGNQYF.

For this clone: A much bigger clone sits one base away, suggesting this may be a read error. The chain is built from TRBV7-2 and TRBJ1-2; D remains unclear. The germline gives CDR1 SGHTA, CDR2 FQGNSA. The V end lost 5 bases, the J end lost 5 bases, and 9 bases lay between the germline ends. There are 12 residues in the CDR3. The CDR3 loop reads CASSRGGYGYTF. The DNA of the CDR3 is TGTGCCAGCAGCCGGGGAGGGTATGGCTACACCTTC.

This clone was observed many times. V is TRBV6-6 and J is TRBJ2-6; D not certain. Germline V gene lookup returns CDR1 MNHNY and CDR2 SVGAGI (reference sequence). V lost 5 bases to trimming and J lost 4 bases, with 9 bases between them. CDR3 length: 14 amino acids. CDR3 sequence: CASSPWGGANVLTF. The CDR3 nucleotides read TGTGCCAGCAGTCCGTGGGGAGGGGCCAACGTCCTGACTTTC.